Listed below are T cell receptor beta chains from one sample, sequenced in a study of PD-1 blockade in mismatch repair-deficient tumors. TCRdb's table, derived via immunoSEQ multiplex PCR, lists solely in-frame clones and lacks some. The sample includes about 130,000 clones, about nine tenths of them seen just once. The specimen comprised peripheral blood, sampled approximately 73 weeks after starting pembrolizumab. The receptors were sampled from an adult with mismatch repair-deficient cancer. The CDR3 runs from the conserved cysteine through the conserved F or W. A D gene is named only where the DNA matches it firmly. Clone size, where shown, is once, few, many, or a class for clones that have expanded.

D: NA
length: 12
J: TRBJ1-1
size: NA
V: TRBV5-1
CDR3: CASSLSGTEAFF
DNA: TGCGCCAGCAGCTTGTCTGGCACTGAAGCTTTCTTT

D: TRBD1
length: 15
J: TRBJ1-2
size: NA
V: TRBV7-8
CDR3: CASSSMDRYYYGYTF
DNA: TGTGCCAGCAGCTCCATGGACAGGTACTACTATGGCTACACCTTC

D: NA
length: 15
J: TRBJ2-7
size: few
V: TRBV18
CDR3: CASSLRGAITYEQYF
DNA: TGTGCCAGCTCACTTCGGGGGGCTATTACCTACGAGCAGTACTTC

D: NA
length: 17
J: TRBJ1-4
size: NA
V: TRBV7-9
CDR3: CASSLVHRWDGRGKLFF
DNA: TGTGCCAGCAGCTTAGTTCATCGTTGGGACGGGCGGGGAAAACTGTTTTTT

D: TRBD1
length: 14
J: TRBJ1-1
size: NA
V: TRBV19
CDR3: CASRQQGANTEAFF
DNA: TGTGCCAGTAGGCAACAGGGGGCTAACACTGAAGCTTTCTTT

D: TRBD2
length: 14
J: TRBJ2-1
size: NA
V: TRBV19
CDR3: CASSISGRFNEQFF
DNA: TGTGCCAGTAGTATTAGCGGGAGGTTCAATGAGCAGTTCTTC

D: TRBD1
length: 15
J: TRBJ2-5
size: few
V: TRBV9
CDR3: CASSVTTGPQETQYF
DNA: TGTGCCAGCAGCGTGACGACAGGGCCACAAGAGACCCAGTACTTC

D: NA
length: 17
J: TRBJ2-1
size: NA
V: TRBV27
CDR3: CASAPYESGHSYNEQFF
DNA: TGTGCCAGCGCCCCCTACGAGAGCGGGCACTCCTACAATGAGCAGTTCTTC

D: TRBD2
length: 15
J: TRBJ2-5
size: NA
V: TRBV7-2
CDR3: CASSLGAGGEETQYF
DNA: TGTGCCAGCAGCTTAGGGGCGGGAGGGGAAGAGACCCAGTACTTC

D: NA
length: 19
J: TRBJ2-2
size: once
V: TRBV27
CDR3: CASTPLTESFTLNTGELFF
DNA: TGTGCCAGCACCCCCTTGACAGAGTCCTTTACCTTAAACACCGGGGAGCTGTTTTTT

D: NA
length: 14
J: TRBJ2-7
size: NA
V: TRBV28
CDR3: CASSKDDRTYEQYF
DNA: TGTGCCAGCAGTAAGGACGATCGGACCTACGAGCAGTACTTC

D: NA
length: 14
J: TRBJ2-7
size: once
V: TRBV7-9
CDR3: CASSLVVPGNEQYF
DNA: TGTGCCAGCAGCTTAGTGGTTCCAGGGAACGAGCAGTACTTC

D: TRBD2
length: 15
J: TRBJ2-7
size: NA
V: TRBV5-4
CDR3: CASRDPTSGTYEQYF
DNA: TGTGCCAGCAGGGACCCGACTAGCGGTACCTACGAGCAGTACTTC

D: NA
length: 12
J: TRBJ1-4
size: NA
V: TRBV2
CDR3: CASSDRNEKLFF
DNA: TGTGCCAGCAGTGACAGAAATGAAAAACTGTTTTTT

D: NA
length: 15
J: TRBJ1-4
size: once
V: TRBV14
CDR3: CASSPREEGNEKLFF
DNA: TGTGCCAGCAGCCCCAGGGAAGAGGGGAATGAAAAACTGTTTTTT

D: NA
length: 14
J: TRBJ2-7
size: NA
V: TRBV10-2
CDR3: CASSESTTTYEQYF
DNA: TGCGCCAGCAGTGAGTCGACAACTACCTACGAGCAGTACTTC

D: NA
length: 14
J: TRBJ2-7
size: NA
V: TRBV27
CDR3: CASRRRTGLYEQYF
DNA: TGTGCCAGCAGACGAAGGACGGGTCTATACGAGCAGTACTTC

D: NA
length: 15
J: TRBJ2-7
size: NA
V: TRBV4-3
CDR3: CASSQLQGSSYEQYF
DNA: TGCGCCAGCAGCCAACTACAGGGAAGCTCCTACGAGCAGTACTTC

D: NA
length: 13
J: TRBJ1-5
size: once
V: TRBV12-5
CDR3: CASGSHPNQPQHF
DNA: TGTGCTAGTGGTTCTCATCCCAATCAGCCCCAGCATTTT

D: TRBD2
length: 16
J: TRBJ2-3
size: NA
V: TRBV27
CDR3: CASSPPGLVATDTQYF
DNA: TGTGCCAGCAGTCCTCCCGGACTAGTGGCGACAGATACGCAGTATTTT

D: NA
length: 14
J: TRBJ1-5
size: NA
V: TRBV7-8
CDR3: CASSLDSVNQPQHF
DNA: TGTGCCAGCAGCTTAGACAGCGTAAATCAGCCCCAGCATTTT

D: NA
length: 14
J: TRBJ2-7
size: NA
V: TRBV5-5
CDR3: CASSGGLLLYEQYF
DNA: TGTGCCAGCAGCGGAGGACTCCTCCTCTACGAGCAGTACTTC

D: NA
length: 14
J: TRBJ2-7
size: once
V: TRBV14
CDR3: CASSLTTVSYEQYF
DNA: TGTGCCAGCAGCCTCACGACAGTCTCCTACGAGCAGTACTTC

D: NA
length: 13
J: TRBJ2-1
size: NA
V: TRBV19
CDR3: CASSPTLYNEQFF
DNA: TGTGCCAGTAGTCCGACACTATACAATGAGCAGTTCTTC

D: NA
length: 14
J: TRBJ2-5
size: once
V: TRBV28
CDR3: CASSSPSTPETQYF
DNA: TGTGCCAGCAGTTCCCCCTCGACACCAGAGACCCAGTACTTC

D: TRBD2
length: 16
J: TRBJ2-1
size: NA
V: TRBV11-2
CDR3: CASSLGPGGYNNEQFF
DNA: TGTGCCAGCAGCTTAGGTCCGGGAGGGTATAACAATGAGCAGTTCTTC

D: NA
length: 13
J: TRBJ2-3
size: NA
V: TRBV2
CDR3: CASSEWAVDTQYF
DNA: TGTGCCAGCAGTGAATGGGCCGTAGATACGCAGTATTTT

D: NA
length: 14
J: TRBJ2-7
size: NA
V: TRBV11-3
CDR3: CASSLVREFYEQYF
DNA: TGTGCCAGCAGCTTAGTTAGGGAATTCTACGAGCAGTACTTC

D: NA
length: 14
J: TRBJ2-5
size: once
V: TRBV27
CDR3: CASAMWVDGETQYF
DNA: TGTGCCAGCGCAATGTGGGTGGACGGAGAGACCCAGTACTTC

D: NA
length: 14
J: TRBJ2-1
size: NA
V: TRBV27
CDR3: CASRTSDNYNEQFF
DNA: TGTGCCAGCAGAACCTCGGACAACTACAATGAGCAGTTCTTC

D: TRBD1
length: 15
J: TRBJ2-7
size: NA
V: TRBV6-6
CDR3: CASSYSGQGLNEQYF
DNA: TGTGCCAGCAGTTACTCGGGACAGGGTCTGAACGAGCAGTACTTC

D: TRBD1
length: 15
J: TRBJ2-7
size: NA
V: TRBV19
CDR3: CASSIEQGTAYEQYF
DNA: TGTGCCAGTAGTATAGAACAGGGGACAGCCTACGAGCAGTACTTC

D: TRBD1
length: 14
J: TRBJ2-7
size: NA
V: TRBV7-9
CDR3: CASSGDRLMREQYF
DNA: TGTGCCAGCAGCGGGGACAGGCTCATGAGGGAGCAGTACTTC

D: NA
length: 15
J: TRBJ2-7
size: NA
V: TRBV28
CDR3: CASSPIYDRAYEQYF
DNA: TGTGCCAGCAGCCCAATCTATGACAGAGCCTACGAGCAGTACTTC

D: NA
length: 16
J: TRBJ1-1
size: NA
V: TRBV7-8
CDR3: CASSLGAGYGNTEAFF
DNA: TGTGCCAGCAGCTTAGGGGCAGGGTATGGGAACACTGAAGCTTTCTTT

D: NA
length: 10
J: TRBJ2-5
size: NA
V: TRBV29-1
CDR3: CSGVQETQYF
DNA: TGCAGCGGCGTTCAAGAGACCCAGTACTTC

D: TRBD2
length: 14
J: TRBJ2-5
size: NA
V: TRBV7-2
CDR3: CASSFSGGAETQYF
DNA: TGTGCCAGCAGCTTTTCCGGGGGGGCAGAGACCCAGTACTTC

D: TRBD2
length: 17
J: TRBJ2-6
size: NA
V: TRBV5-4
CDR3: CASSLFGLAAGANVLTF
DNA: TGTGCCAGCAGCTTGTTCGGACTAGCGGCTGGGGCCAACGTCCTGACTTTC

D: TRBD2
length: 13
J: TRBJ2-5
size: NA
V: TRBV5-1
CDR3: CASGVAGQETQYF
DNA: TGCGCCAGCGGGGTAGCGGGGCAAGAGACCCAGTACTTC